These 27 T cell receptor beta chains were all obtained from the same sample, sequenced in a study of CD8+CD57+ T cells in acquired aplastic anemia. Genomic DNA constituted the template upon which TCR beta VDJ and CDR3 profiling was performed. TCRdb re-derived calls from the reads in MiXCR, one entry per CDR3 protein. The data show around 400,000 distinct CDR3 sequences, 65% to 80% seen once. Sample: sorted CD4+, CD8+, or CD8+CD57+ T cells (not recorded which) from PBMCs. The source is a human donor in good health, serving as a control.

This clonotype was counted only a few times. The chain couples TRBV7-8 to TRBJ1-5; D may be TRBD1 (5 bases). With 1 base removed from V and 11 bases from J, the gap between germline ends came to 15 bases. Germline assignment: CDR1 SGHVS and CDR2 FQNEAQ. This CDR3 contains 14 residues. The CDR3 DNA reads TGTGCCAGCAGCTTAGGAAGGTCCAGGGAGACCCAGCATTTT. Protein: CASSLGRSRETQHF.

The V call is TRBV12-3 or TRBV12-4, the J call TRBJ1-6, with D hard to call. V was shortened by 6 bases and J by 13 bases, with 16 bases between the two germline ends. The CDR3 spans 13 residues. CDR3 in DNA: TGTGCCAGCAGCGCGACCGGGGAAGGTCCCCTCCACTTT. Protein product: CASSATGEGPLHF.

About this clonotype: The conserved phenylalanine or tryptophan normally closing the CDR3 is absent here, so this likely arose from a read error. This sequence joins TRBV10-2 and TRBJ1-3; 8 bases line up with TRBD1. The CDR3 spans 16 residues. Germline V lookup: CDR1 WSHSY, CDR2 SAAADI. Trimming at V came to 5 bases and at J to 3 bases, leaving 9 bases not matched to a gene. In nucleotides, the CDR3 is TGCGCCAGCAGTAAAACAGGGGGTAACAATGGAAACACCATATATTGT. Residues: CASSKTGGNNGNTIYC.

The rearrangement joins TRBV15 to TRBJ1-2, with D unclear. V was shortened by 0 bases and J by 0 bases, with 14 bases between the two germline ends. This CDR3 is 17 amino acids long. Germline V gene lookup returns CDR1 LNHNV and CDR2 YYDKDF (reference sequence). The DNA of the CDR3 is TGTGCCACCAGCAGAGATTTCCTTGAGGGTTCTAACTATGGCTACACCTTC. It yields the protein CATSRDFLEGSNYGYTF.

At least ten counts were recorded for this clonotype. The rearrangement uses TRBV30 and TRBJ2-5, with 8 nucleotides matching TRBD1. The V gene's germline CDR1 is GTSNPN and CDR2 SVGIG (reference sequence). CDR3 length equals 17 residues. J gave up 5 bases and V 2 bases, and 16 bases lay outside the gene matches. This chain's CDR3 is CAWSRILAGGPVETQYF. In DNA form, the CDR3 reads TGTGCCTGGAGTCGTATACTGGCAGGGGGCCCAGTGGAGACCCAGTACTTC.

V gene TRBV7-2 combines with J gene TRBJ2-7; D possibly corresponds to TRBD1 (5 bases). The CDR3 runs to 13 residues. The V and J ends lost 2 bases and 3 bases respectively, with 8 bases between them. Per the germline V gene, CDR1 is SGHTA and CDR2 is FQGNSA. In nucleotides, the CDR3 is TGTGCCAGCAGCTTATGGGGCGGCTACGAGCAGTACTTC. It yields the protein CASSLWGGYEQYF. The whole variable domain, filled in from reference TRBV7-2 and TRBJ2-7, reads GAGVSQSPSNKVTEKGKDVELRCDPISGHTALYWYRQSLGQGLEFLIYFQGNSAPDKSGLPSDRFSAERTGGSVSTLTIQRTQQEDSAVYLCASSLWGGYEQYFGPGTRLTVT.

The V gene is TRBV7-2, the J gene TRBJ2-1, with D unresolved. The CDR3 length is 16 residues. V lost 5 bases to trimming and J lost 5 bases, with 19 bases between them. Germline lookup yields CDR1 SGHTA and CDR2 FQGNSA. CDR3 DNA: TGTGCCAGCAGCCCAGATCTCGGCTATGGGGACAATGAGCAGTTCTTC. Amino acids: CASSPDLGYGDNEQFF. Filled out from reference TRBV7-2 and TRBJ2-1, the complete variable domain reads GAGVSQSPSNKVTEKGKDVELRCDPISGHTALYWYRQSLGQGLEFLIYFQGNSAPDKSGLPSDRFSAERTGGSVSTLTIQRTQQEDSAVYLCASSPDLGYGDNEQFFGPGTRLTVL.

As regards this clonotype: Given the absence of the conserved phenylalanine or tryptophan at the CDR3 end, a read error is likely. It is unclear where the CDR3 begins or ends on the DNA, so no DNA is shown, and the CDR3 is as TCRdb lists it. This chain uses TRBV20-1 with TRBJ1-6; the listed D gene, TRBD1, was not tested against the DNA. The CDR3 contains 12 residues when both ends are counted. Germline CDR1 reads DFQATT; CDR2 reads SNEGSKA (reference sequence). CDR3 sequence reads: CSAGQGDSPPHL.

The chain links TRBV12-3 or TRBV12-4 to TRBJ2-5; 8 bases line up with TRBD1. The V segment lost 3 bases and the J segment 5 bases; nucleotides outside the gene matches: 8. This CDR3 spans 15 amino acids. In nucleotides, the CDR3 is TGTGCCAGCAGTTTGGGCCTCACAGGGGGGGAGACCCAGTACTTC. Encoded protein: CASSLGLTGGETQYF.

This clonotype was recorded once. The chain employs TRBV12-3 or TRBV12-4 and TRBJ2-7, with D possibly being TRBD2 (5 bases). Trimming cost V 5 bases and J 8 bases, with 16 bases left between them. This CDR3 region has 13 residues. The CDR3 protein is CASSRNAAGKQYF. In DNA form, the CDR3 reads TGTGCCAGCAGTCGCAACGCTGCGGGCAAGCAGTACTTC.

V is TRBV7-9 and J is TRBJ2-7, with D perhaps TRBD1 or TRBD2 (5 bases each). V lost 4 bases, J lost 3 bases, and 10 bases lay in between. Germline CDR1 and CDR2: SEHNR and FQNEAQ (reference sequence). The CDR3 covers 13 residues. CDR3 DNA: TGTGCCAGCAGCTCGAGGGGCAACTACGAGCAGTACTTC. It codes for CASSSRGNYEQYF. The full variable domain, its missing parts supplied by reference TRBV7-9 and TRBJ2-7, is DTGVSQNPRHKITKRGQNVTFRCDPISEHNRLYWYRQTLGQGPEFLTYFQNEAQLEKSRLLSDRFSAERPKGSFSTLEIQRTEQGDSAMYLCASSSRGNYEQYFGPGTRLTVT.

The chain carries TRBV12-3 or TRBV12-4 and TRBJ1-6; the match to TRBD1 covers 7 bases. This CDR3 is 14 amino acids long. With V trimmed by 7 bases and J by 8 bases, 8 bases remained unmatched. CDR3 bases: TGTGCCAGCACCCGCGGACAGGCTTATTCACCCCTCCACTTT. It translates to CASTRGQAYSPLHF.

This clonotype was picked up a small number of times. The chain couples TRBV19 to TRBJ1-1; D uncertain. Deletions cut 0 bases from V and 8 bases from J, with 10 bases between. The CDR3 runs to 13 residues. CDR1 is LNHDA, CDR2 SQIVND, per germline (reference sequence). The CDR3 bases are TGTGCCAGTAGTATAGAGTGGTCAGCCGAAGCTTTCTTT. Its protein product is CASSIEWSAEAFF. The full variable domain, completed using reference TRBV19 and TRBJ1-1, is DGGITQSPKYLFRKEGQNVTLSCEQNLNHDAMYWYRQDPGQGLRLIYYSQIVNDFQKGDIAEGYSVSREKKESFPLTVTSAQKNPTAFYLCASSIEWSAEAFFGQGTRLTVV.

This clonotype appeared many times. The CDR3 spells CASRPAGNTIYF. The CDR3, as DNA: TGTGCCAGCAGACCAGCCGGAAACACCATATATTTT. The V and J genes are TRBV6-6 and TRBJ1-3; no definite D call. The CDR3 runs to 12 residues. Between the trimmed V and J ends, which lost 6 bases and 4 bases, there was a span of 7 bases. Germline V lookup: CDR1 MNHNY, CDR2 SVGAGI (reference sequence).

The rearrangement uses TRBV7-3 and TRBJ1-1; no definite D call. The CDR3 runs 14 residues. Germline CDR1 SGHTA, CDR2 FQGTGA. V shed 6 bases and J shed 5 bases, with 16 bases lying between them. The CDR3 DNA reads as TGTGCCAGCAGTGGAGAGGTACTGGATACTGAAGCTTTCTTT. It is translated as CASSGEVLDTEAFF.

Remarks on this clonotype: A read error may explain this, as a much larger clone is one base away. V and J are TRBV12-3 or TRBV12-4 and TRBJ2-1; no clear D. This CDR3 spans 11 amino acids. The CDR3 coding sequence is TGTGCCAGCAGTCCCGAGGATGAGCAGCTCTTC. It specifies CASSPEDEQLF.

This clonotype has only one observation. The chain joins TRBV20-1 to TRBJ2-7, with 9 bases that match TRBD1. Germline lookup yields CDR1 DFQATT and CDR2 SNEGSKA (reference sequence). This CDR3 has 17 residues. Unmatched junction bases numbered 18, after V lost 5 bases and J lost 4 bases. The CDR3 loop is CSAEDPNTGTGTYEQYF. CDR3 bases: TGCAGTGCTGAAGACCCTAACACCGGGACAGGGACGTACGAGCAGTACTTC.

The V and J genes are TRBV7-2 and TRBJ2-1, with D perhaps matching TRBD1 (5 bases). Trimming took 2 bases from V and 15 from J, leaving 23 bases between them. Germline values: CDR1 SGHTA, CDR2 FQGNSA. The CDR3 sequence is 15 residues long. The CDR3 DNA reads TGTGCCAGCAGCTTAACAGGAGATAAGCACCAGCATCTGTTCTTC. Translated, it gives CASSLTGDKHQHLFF.

To note about this clonotype: At one end the junction does not follow the germline gene, possibly because of a read error. This rearrangement joins TRBV2 to TRBJ2-7, with D possibly matching TRBD1 (6 bases). The CDR3 is 15 residues long. Germline V gene data show CDR1 as SNHLY and CDR2 as FYNNEI. In nucleotides, the CDR3 is TGTGCCAGCAGTGTAACGCAGGGGTACCCCTCCCAGCTGCACTTC. It yields the protein CASSVTQGYPSQLHF.

Notes on this clonotype: One junction end does not reproduce the germline sequence, and a read error may be involved. The V and J genes are TRBV10-3 and TRBJ1-5, with a possible D match to TRBD1 (6 bases). Germline V lookup: CDR1 ENHRY, CDR2 SYGVKD. This CDR3 has 16 residues. This CDR3 is CATSDSRTDLNQPQHF. The DNA of the CDR3 is TGTGCCACCAGTGATTCCAGGACAGACCTAAATCAGCCCCAGCATTTT.

This chain links TRBV12-5 with TRBJ1-1; perhaps TRBD1 as D (5 bases). The length of the CDR3 is 13 residues. V shed 3 bases and J shed 10 bases, with 15 bases lying between them. The germline V gene encodes CDR1 LGHNT and CDR2 FRNRAP. DNA of the CDR3: TGTGCTAGTGGTTTCCAGGGACTCCAAGGAGCTTTCTTT. Protein: CASGFQGLQGAFF. Supplemented by reference TRBV12-5 and TRBJ1-1, the full variable domain reads DARVTQTPRHKVTEMGQEVTMRCQPILGHNTVFWYRQTMMQGLELLAYFRNRAPLDDSGMPKDRFSAEMPDATLATLKIQPSEPRDSAVYFCASGFQGLQGAFFGQGTRLTVV.

This chain links TRBV4-3 with TRBJ1-1; 7 bases fit TRBD1. Germline CDR1 is LGHNA and CDR2 is YSLEER. Unmatched junction bases numbered 13, after V lost 5 bases and J lost 7 bases. This CDR3 has 15 amino acids. The CDR3 DNA reads as TGCGCCAGCAGCTTGGAGGGGGACCGGGACAGTGAAGCTTTCTTT. Translating it yields CASSLEGDRDSEAFF.

This rearrangement joins TRBV11-1 to TRBJ2-1, with D possibly called TRBD1 or TRBD2 (5 bases each). Germline loops: CDR1 SGHAT, CDR2 FQDESV (reference sequence). The length of the CDR3 is 15 residues. The V and J ends lost 1 base and 2 bases respectively, with 9 bases between them. The CDR3 region is CASSLDEGPYNEQFF. CDR3 in DNA: TGTGCCAGCAGCTTAGACGAGGGGCCCTACAATGAGCAGTTCTTC.

A remark on this clonotype: Being one base from a much bigger clone, this may be a read error. The rearrangement joins TRBV4-3 to TRBJ2-3, with TRBD2 as a possible D gene (5 bases). This CDR3 comprises 15 residues. Germline CDR1 LGHNA, CDR2 YSLEER. Deletions cut 0 bases from V and 14 bases from J, with 21 bases between. The CDR3 DNA follows: TGCGCCAGCAGCCAAGAGATCAGAGAGGCCGGGGAGCTGTATTTT. Translation gives CASSQEIREAGELYF.

This chain uses TRBV7-2 with TRBJ2-2; D is possibly TRBD1 or TRBD2 (7 bases each). Trimming left V 4 bases short and J 14 bases short, with 26 bases between. The V gene's germline CDR1 is SGHTA and CDR2 FQGNSA. The CDR3 totals 16 residues. The CDR3 reads CASSSQGGDQLQHLFF. The CDR3 DNA reads TGTGCCAGCAGCTCCCAGGGGGGGGATCAGCTCCAGCATCTGTTTTTT.

A remark on this clonotype: The conserved phenylalanine or tryptophan normally closing the CDR3 is absent here, so this likely arose from a read error. Because the CDR3's place on the DNA is in doubt, the DNA is left out and the CDR3 is given as listed by TCRdb. The chain combines TRBV7-9 with TRBJ1-2. Germline V gene data show CDR1 as SEHNR and CDR2 as FQNEAQ (reference sequence). The CDR3 length equals 13 residues, ends included. CDR3 sequence: CASSQDDTANYSL.

This clonotype has at least ten counts. CDR3 loop: CASSFGRSYGYTF. The CDR3 DNA is TGTGCCAGCAGTTTTGGTAGGAGCTATGGCTACACCTTC. This rearrangement joins TRBV12-3 or TRBV12-4 to TRBJ1-2; D gene ambiguous. The CDR3 has 13 amino acids. V was shortened by 3 bases and J by 4 bases, with 9 bases between the two germline ends.